These 20 T cell receptor beta chains were all obtained from the same sample, sequenced in a study of blood T cell repertoires in COVID-19. Sequencing used immunoSEQ multiplex PCR; TCRdb keeps in-frame clones, though not all of them. Of about 140,000 clones listed, about three quarters are singletons. The specimen sequenced was peripheral blood. The receptors shown here come from a woman of 80 years or more with active or convalescent COVID-19.

The rearrangement uses TRBV27 and TRBJ2-3, with TRBD1 as a possible D gene (5 bases). This CDR3 is 15 amino acids long. V was shortened by 0 bases and J by 1 base, with 8 bases between the two germline ends. Looked up from germline, CDR1 is MNHEY and CDR2 is SMNVEV (reference sequence). The CDR3 protein is CASSLSQGRTDTQYF. The CDR3 region has the DNA TGTGCCAGCAGTTTATCGCAGGGCCGCACAGATACGCAGTATTTT.

This clone was observed a single time. The chain employs TRBV9 and TRBJ2-1, with a weak D call TRBD1 (6 bases). The V end lost 2 bases, the J end lost 4 bases, and 16 bases lay between the germline ends. The CDR3 spans 16 residues. The germline gives CDR1 SGDLS, CDR2 YYNGEE. DNA for the CDR3: TGTGCCAGCAGCGTTCCTATGGGGGCATCTTACAATGAGCAGTTCTTC. It translates to CASSVPMGASYNEQFF.

The CDR3 nucleotides read TGTGCCAGCAGCCAAGGGGGAGGGGCATCCCCGGGTGCAGATACGCAGTATTTT. Translated, it gives CASSQGGGASPGADTQYF. The rearrangement links TRBV3-1 (or the pseudogene TRBV3-2) to TRBJ2-3; 7 nucleotides line up with TRBD2. CDR1 is LGHDT, CDR2 YNNKEL, per germline (reference sequence). There are 18 residues in the CDR3. Trimming at V came to 1 base and at J to 4 bases, leaving 14 bases not matched to a gene.

The CDR3 protein is CAWNGQANEKLFF. In DNA, the CDR3 is TGTGCCTGGAACGGACAGGCTAATGAAAAACTGTTTTTT. V and J are TRBV30 and TRBJ1-4; 7 nucleotides agree with TRBD1. The V gene's germline CDR1 is GTSNPN and CDR2 SVGIG (reference sequence). The CDR3 extends over 13 amino acids. V trimming: 4 bases; J trimming: 3 bases; junction bases outside the gene matches: 2.

This chain uses TRBV28 with TRBJ1-2; TRBD1 matches 7 bases. CDR3 length equals 13 residues. The V and J ends lost 8 bases and 4 bases, in that order; junction bases with no gene match: 7. The germline V gene encodes CDR1 MDHEN and CDR2 SYDVKM. The CDR3: CASQGGRVYGYTF. CDR3 sequence (DNA): TGTGCCAGCCAGGGGGGAAGGGTCTATGGCTACACCTTC.

V usage is TRBV7-9 and J usage is TRBJ1-2; D is ambiguous. The germline gives CDR1 SEHNR, CDR2 FQNEAQ (reference sequence). The CDR3 runs 15 residues. V was pared by 1 base and J by 1 base, with 10 bases between. CDR3 region: CASSLGAGVNYGYTF. CDR3 sequence (DNA): TGTGCCAGCAGCTTAGGGGCCGGGGTTAACTATGGCTACACCTTC.

The genes are TRBV4-2 and TRBJ2-2; 10 bases map to TRBD2. There are 16 residues in the CDR3. Germline CDR1 is LGHNA and CDR2 is YNFKEQ. The junction had 6 bases not matched to a gene; V was cut back by 2 bases and J by 6 bases. DNA of the CDR3: TGTGCCAGCAGCCAAAAAATCAGCGGGGGGGCCGGGGAGCTGTTTTTT. Translation: CASSQKISGGAGELFF.

V gene TRBV5-1 combines with J gene TRBJ1-2; TRBD1 is a possible D gene (5 bases). The ends were cut back, 0 bases at V and 2 bases at J, with 14 bases in the middle. Germline V gene data show CDR1 as SGHRS and CDR2 as YFSETQ. The CDR3 totals 16 residues. The chain's CDR3 is CASSLGAGRSNYGYTF. CDR3 nucleotide sequence: TGCGCCAGCAGCTTGGGAGCGGGACGGAGCAACTATGGCTACACCTTC.

The rearrangement links TRBV2 to TRBJ1-5; D might be TRBD1 (6 bases). Trimming pared 5 bases from V and 7 bases from J, leaving 18 bases between. Germline-derived CDR1 and CDR2 are SNHLY and FYNNEI. CDR3 length equals 15 residues. In nucleotides, the CDR3 is TGTGCCAGCAGTCGCAGACAGGTCGAGGTCCAGCCCCAGCATTTT. Encoded protein: CASSRRQVEVQPQHF.

The chain links TRBV4-2 to TRBJ2-3; 12 bases agree with TRBD2. CDR1 and CDR2 (germline): LGHNA, YNFKEQ. V shed 2 bases and J 4 bases; nucleotides not matched to a gene: 4. The CDR3 loop spans 16 amino acids. The CDR3, as DNA: TGTGCCAGCAGCCAATTGACTAGCGGGGGCGCAGATACGCAGTATTTT. Translation gives CASSQLTSGGADTQYF.

This chain links TRBV7-6 with TRBJ1-1, with D unclear. V lost 1 base and J lost 0, with 6 bases in between. CDR3 size: 14 residues. Germline CDR1 reads SGHVS; CDR2 reads FNYEAQ. The CDR3 loop is CASSLGALNTEAFF. CDR3 sequence (DNA): TGTGCCAGCAGCTTAGGGGCACTGAACACTGAAGCTTTCTTT.

The chain combines TRBV7-9 with TRBJ2-1; no clear D gene. The CDR3 consists of 15 residues. V shed 1 base and J shed 4 bases, with 11 bases lying between them. Germline lookup yields CDR1 SEHNR and CDR2 FQNEAQ (reference sequence). The CDR3 loop reads CASSLGGVEYNEQFF. The CDR3 DNA is TGTGCCAGCAGCTTAGGCGGCGTTGAATACAATGAGCAGTTCTTC.

This clone was recorded a few times. V usage is TRBV29-1 and J usage is TRBJ1-1, with TRBD1 matching 10 bases. This CDR3 is 12 amino acids long. V lost 8 bases and J lost 4; bases outside the gene matches: 4. The germline gives CDR1 SQVTM, CDR2 ANQGSEA. The CDR3 nucleotides read TGCAGCACGAGGACAGGGGGCACTGAAGCTTTCTTT. It yields the protein CSTRTGGTEAFF.

This sequence joins TRBV5-3 and TRBJ2-7, with D maybe TRBD2 (6 bases). TRBV5-3 qualifies as an ORF whose function is uncertain. The CDR3 runs to 12 residues. Trimming removed 5 bases at V and 9 bases at J, with 15 bases between. The CDR3 loop reads CARRGSGVGQYF. In nucleotides, the CDR3 is TGTGCCAGAAGGGGTTCGGGGGTCGGGCAGTACTTC.

The chain recombines TRBV20-1 with TRBJ1-2; no firm D call. The CDR3 totals 11 residues. Germline V gene data show CDR1 as DFQATT and CDR2 as SNEGSKA (reference sequence). The V end lost 5 bases, the J end lost 8 bases, and 12 bases lay between the germline ends. CDR3 sequence reads: CSAPFTGGYTF. The CDR3 nucleotides read TGCAGTGCTCCCTTCACCGGGGGCTACACCTTC.

The gene calls are TRBV20-1 and TRBJ1-2; 8 bases fit TRBD1. The CDR3 length is 11 residues. Germline CDR1 is DFQATT and CDR2 is SNEGSKA (reference sequence). V gave up 5 bases and J gave up 4 bases; unmatched junction bases: 0. DNA for the CDR3: TGCAGTGCTGGACAGGGCTATGGCTACACCTTC. It translates to CSAGQGYGYTF.

This rearrangement joins TRBV6-5 to TRBJ2-7; maybe TRBD1 (6 bases). CDR1 and CDR2 (germline): MNHEY, SVGAGI. The CDR3 extends over 11 amino acids. V dropped 10 bases and J dropped 3 bases, with 10 bases sitting between them. The CDR3 loop reads CATRQDYEQYF. The CDR3 coding sequence is TGTGCCACCAGACAGGACTACGAGCAGTACTTC.

The rearrangement joins TRBV6-5 to TRBJ1-4; D not resolved. V was trimmed by 2 bases and J by 0 bases, leaving 10 bases between them. CDR1 and CDR2 (germline): MNHEY, SVGAGI. The CDR3 totals 16 residues. CDR3 coding DNA: TGTGCCAGCAGTTACACAGTACCCGCAACTAATGAAAAACTGTTTTTT. It translates to CASSYTVPATNEKLFF.

The rearrangement joins TRBV12-3 or TRBV12-4 to TRBJ1-1; D call uncertain. The CDR3 contains 13 residues. Between the trimmed V and J ends, which lost 1 base and 4 bases, there was a span of 7 bases. The DNA for the CDR3 is TGTGCCAGCAGTTTAGTGCGAGCCACTGAAGCTTTCTTT. Translated: CASSLVRATEAFF.

Comment on this clone: Other DNA sequences from this sample encode an identical CDR3 as well. V gene TRBV11-1 combines with J gene TRBJ2-2, with 9 bases fitting TRBD1. CDR3 length: 16 amino acids. Germline CDR1 SGHAT, CDR2 FQDESV (reference sequence). J gave up 4 bases and V 5 bases, and 8 bases lay outside the gene matches. Here the CDR3 DNA reads TGTGCCAGCAGCCCCAGGGGACAGGGTGGCACCGGGGAGCTGTTTTTT. This sequence encodes CASSPRGQGGTGELFF.